Listed below are T cell receptor beta chains from one sample, sequenced in a study of Graves' ophthalmopathy and Graves' hyperthyroidism. One entry per CDR3 protein results from TCRdb running MiXCR on the multiplex PCR reads. Of 200,000 to 300,000 distinct CDR3 sequences listed, around 45% were seen once; the top ten hold roughly half. Material for sequencing was peripheral blood. These receptors were taken from an adult man with Graves' ophthalmopathy. The CDR3 runs from the conserved cysteine through the conserved F or W. The order of the fields is clone size, D gene, J gene, V gene, CDR3 DNA, CDR3 protein. The D gene is left open where the match is weak. The listing skips clone size in some rows; elsewhere it reads once, few, many or a size class.

clone_size: few; d_call: .; j_call: TRBJ1-1; v_call: TRBV10-3; cdr3_nt: TGTGCCATCAGTGATTGGCAGGGTATGAACACTGAAGCTTTCTTT; cdr3_aa: CAISDWQGMNTEAFF
clone_size: .; d_call: TRBD2; j_call: TRBJ2-2; v_call: TRBV7-9; cdr3_nt: TGTGCCAGCAGCCTCAGCGGGAGTGGGGAGCTGTTTTTT; cdr3_aa: CASSLSGSGELFF
clone_size: .; d_call: TRBD1; j_call: TRBJ2-5; v_call: TRBV18; cdr3_nt: TGTGCCAGCCCAATACGACAGGGCCAAGAGACCCAGTACTTC; cdr3_aa: CASPIRQGQETQYF
clone_size: once; d_call: TRBD1; j_call: TRBJ1-1; v_call: TRBV2; cdr3_nt: TGTGCCAGCAGTCACGACAGGGGTCGTATGAACACTGAAGCTTTCTTT; cdr3_aa: CASSHDRGRMNTEAFF
clone_size: .; d_call: TRBD1; j_call: TRBJ1-1; v_call: TRBV28; cdr3_nt: TGTGCCAGCAGTTTTGACAGGGCGAACACTGAAGCTTTCTTT; cdr3_aa: CASSFDRANTEAFF
clone_size: .; d_call: TRBD2; j_call: TRBJ2-7; v_call: TRBV10-3; cdr3_nt: TGTGCCAGCAGTGAAGCGGGGGGCGAGCAGTACTTC; cdr3_aa: CASSEAGGEQYF
clone_size: .; d_call: .; j_call: TRBJ1-5; v_call: TRBV2; cdr3_nt: TGTGCCAGCAGTGAAGCTCCGGGAAGCAATCGGGACACCGCTGAGGGTAGCAATCAGCCCCAGCATTTT; cdr3_aa: CASSEAPGSNRDTAEGSNQPQHF
clone_size: .; d_call: .; j_call: TRBJ1-2; v_call: TRBV4-2; cdr3_nt: TGTGCCAGCAGCCAAGAAACAGGGAGCGGCTACACCTTC; cdr3_aa: CASSQETGSGYTF
clone_size: .; d_call: .; j_call: TRBJ2-7; v_call: TRBV20-1; cdr3_nt: TGCAGTGCTGCAACCGGGAGTTCGAACGAGCAGTACTTC; cdr3_aa: CSAATGSSNEQYF
clone_size: few; d_call: .; j_call: TRBJ2-6; v_call: TRBV24-1; cdr3_nt: TGTGCCACCAGTGATGGGGGGGCCGGGGCCAACATCCTGACTTTC; cdr3_aa: CATSDGGAGANILTF
clone_size: .; d_call: TRBD2; j_call: TRBJ2-2; v_call: TRBV10-3; cdr3_nt: TGTGCCATCAGTCCGGGGGGGACGAACACCGGGGAGCTGTTTTTT; cdr3_aa: CAISPGGTNTGELFF
clone_size: few; d_call: TRBD1; j_call: TRBJ1-2; v_call: TRBV10-3; cdr3_nt: TGTGCCATCAGTGAGCCGGCCGGACAGGGCAACTATGGCTACACCTTC; cdr3_aa: CAISEPAGQGNYGYTF
clone_size: few; d_call: .; j_call: TRBJ1-6; v_call: TRBV20-1; cdr3_nt: TGCAGTGCTAGAGAGGGGGCCATCACTTCACCCCTCCACTTT; cdr3_aa: CSAREGAITSPLHF
clone_size: few; d_call: .; j_call: TRBJ1-5; v_call: TRBV7-9; cdr3_nt: TGTGCCAGCAGCTTAGTCGACGAGTCCGACAATCAGCCCCAGCATTTT; cdr3_aa: CASSLVDESDNQPQHF
clone_size: .; d_call: TRBD2; j_call: TRBJ2-7; v_call: TRBV19; cdr3_nt: TGTGCCAGCAGCTTAGCGCGATTAGCGGGAGGTATCTACGAGCAGTACTTC; cdr3_aa: CASSLARLAGGIYEQYF
clone_size: .; d_call: TRBD1; j_call: TRBJ2-2; v_call: TRBV24-1; cdr3_nt: TGTGCCACCAGTGATCCCGGGACAGGGGGGACCGGGGAGCTGTTTTTT; cdr3_aa: CATSDPGTGGTGELFF
clone_size: .; d_call: .; j_call: TRBJ2-7; v_call: TRBV5-4; cdr3_nt: TGCGCCAGCAGCCCCGGAGGCAGCGCCTACGAGCAGTACTTC; cdr3_aa: CASSPGGSAYEQYF
clone_size: .; d_call: .; j_call: TRBJ2-1; v_call: TRBV13; cdr3_nt: TGTGCCAGCAGCTTACGTGGGTTGGGCTCCTACAATGAGCAGTTCTTC; cdr3_aa: CASSLRGLGSYNEQFF
clone_size: .; d_call: .; j_call: TRBJ1-2; v_call: TRBV7-9; cdr3_nt: TGCGCCAGCAGCTTTTCTGGGCCCCAACTTCCCTATGGCTACACCTTC; cdr3_aa: CASSFSGPQLPYGYTF
clone_size: .; d_call: .; j_call: TRBJ2-2; v_call: TRBV11-2; cdr3_nt: TGTGCCAGCAGCCCCCGGACTGGAAAGGGGGCCGGGGAGCTGTTTTTT; cdr3_aa: CASSPRTGKGAGELFF
clone_size: .; d_call: TRBD2; j_call: TRBJ2-2; v_call: TRBV9; cdr3_nt: TGTGCCAGCAGCGTAAGCGGGAAGAACACCGGGGAGCTGTTTTTT; cdr3_aa: CASSVSGKNTGELFF
clone_size: few; d_call: TRBD1; j_call: TRBJ2-7; v_call: TRBV19; cdr3_nt: TGTGCCAGTGCCGGGACAGGGACCTACGAGCAGTACTTC; cdr3_aa: CASAGTGTYEQYF
clone_size: .; d_call: TRBD2; j_call: TRBJ2-7; v_call: TRBV29-1; cdr3_nt: TGCAGCGTTTTTCGCGGACTAGCGGGAGGGGAGCAGTACTTC; cdr3_aa: CSVFRGLAGGEQYF
clone_size: few; d_call: .; j_call: TRBJ1-1; v_call: TRBV6-4; cdr3_nt: TGTGCCAGCAGCTACACAGGGAACACTGAAGCTTTCTTT; cdr3_aa: CASSYTGNTEAFF
clone_size: .; d_call: .; j_call: TRBJ2-5; v_call: TRBV2; cdr3_nt: TGTGCCAGTGGGCTGGAGATCCAGTACTTC; cdr3_aa: CASGLEIQYF
clone_size: .; d_call: .; j_call: TRBJ1-1; v_call: TRBV28; cdr3_nt: TGTGCCAGCAGTTTACTGTATGGCAGGGCGAACACTGAAGCTTTCTTT; cdr3_aa: CASSLLYGRANTEAFF
clone_size: .; d_call: TRBD1; j_call: TRBJ2-2; v_call: TRBV24-1; cdr3_nt: TGTGCCAGCAGAGCTGACAGGGGTGCGTGGACCGGGGAGCTGTTTTTT; cdr3_aa: CASRADRGAWTGELFF
clone_size: many; d_call: .; j_call: TRBJ1-1; v_call: TRBV29-1; cdr3_nt: TGCAGCGCTCACTTAGGGGGAAACACTGAAGCTTTCTTT; cdr3_aa: CSAHLGGNTEAFF